What follows are 22 T cell receptor beta chains derived from one specimen sequenced in a study of post-analysis software for immune sequencing data. Study-level findings and limits: TRBV5-6, TRBV5-1 and TRBV20-1 belonged to a set of roughly 5 TRBV segments that were more frequent in patients than controls.

Incorporated into the TCR beta cDNA libraries were unique molecular identifiers, which served to reduce PCR and sequencing biases. MiXCR, applied by TCRdb to the PCR reads, yields one record per CDR3 protein. The sample shows some 700,000 distinct CDR3 sequences, 55% to 60% of them seen only once. These receptors lack a known antigen. Material: blood. Source of these receptors: a girl aged 2 to 10 with multiple sclerosis.

The chain joins TRBV2 to TRBJ1-5; no reliable D call. The V gene lost 3 bases and the J gene lost 7 bases, with 7 bases spanning the gap. The germline V gene has CDR1 SNHLY and CDR2 FYNNEI. This CDR3 is built from 12 residues. The CDR3 protein is CASSDAVQPQHF. The CDR3 DNA is TGTGCCAGCAGTGATGCGGTCCAGCCCCAGCATTTT.

This clonotype was seen a handful of times. The chain links TRBV7-2 to TRBJ2-4; TRBD2 matches at 11 bases. With V trimmed by 0 bases and J by 7 bases, 5 bases remained unmatched. This CDR3 contains 16 residues. The germline CDR1 and CDR2 sequences are SGHTA and FQGNSA. The chain's CDR3 is CASSLATTSGMNIQYF. CDR3 DNA: TGTGCCAGCAGCTTAGCAACGACTAGCGGGATGAACATTCAGTACTTC.

Turning to this clonotype: An end of the junction does not agree with germline; a read error may underlie this. The chain employs TRBV7-9 and TRBJ1-4, with no clear D. CDR3 length equals 15 residues. CDR1 is SEHNR, CDR2 FQNEAQ, per germline (reference sequence). CDR3 protein: CTSSAWTGFEEKLFF. CDR3 DNA: TGTACCAGCAGCGCATGGACGGGCTTCGAAGAAAAACTGTTTTTT.

Many counts were recorded for this clonotype. The chain links TRBV6-2 or TRBV6-3 to TRBJ1-2, with D uncertain. CDR1 is MNHEY and CDR2 is SVGEGT in the germline V gene. The ends were cut back, 7 bases at V and 5 bases at J, with 17 bases in the middle. The CDR3 length is 14 residues. CDR3 in amino acids: CASTSTGRPYGYTF. The CDR3 nucleotides are TGTGCCAGCACCAGCACCGGACGGCCTTATGGCTACACCTTC.

This chain links TRBV7-9 with TRBJ2-1; D perhaps matches TRBD1 (6 bases). V lost 1 base and J lost 7, with 14 bases in between. The CDR3 length is 15 residues. The germline V gene has CDR1 SEHNR and CDR2 FQNEAQ (reference sequence). The CDR3 DNA reads as TGTGCCAGCAGCTTAGTGGTCTGGACAGTAAATGAGCAGTTCTTC. It translates to CASSLVVWTVNEQFF.

The chain couples TRBV13 to TRBJ2-1; tentatively, D is TRBD1 or TRBD2 (5 bases each). The CDR3 has 14 residues. Germline-derived CDR1 and CDR2 are PRHDT and FYEKMQ (reference sequence). Trimming pared 5 bases from V and 6 bases from J, leaving 14 bases between. CDR3 DNA sequence: TGTGCCAGCAGCACTGGACATGAGGGCAATGAGCAGTTCTTC. Protein: CASSTGHEGNEQFF.

The CDR3 sequence: CASSPSGGLAKNIQYF. The CDR3 region has the DNA TGTGCCAGCAGTCCCTCTGGGGGTTTAGCCAAAAACATTCAGTACTTC. V and J are TRBV28 and TRBJ2-4; possibly TRBD1 or TRBD2 for D (5 bases each). With 5 bases removed from V and 0 bases from J, the gap between germline ends came to 14 bases. Germline CDR1 and CDR2: MDHEN and SYDVKM. The length of the CDR3 is 16 residues.

The genes are TRBV14 and TRBJ2-1; D possibly matches TRBD1 or TRBD2 (6 bases each). The CDR3 has 14 amino acids. The V gene lost 0 bases and the J gene lost 7 bases, with 10 bases spanning the gap. CDR1 SGHDN and CDR2 FVKESK come from the germline V gene. The CDR3 sequence is CASSQDPGANEQFF. The CDR3 coding sequence is TGTGCCAGCAGCCAAGATCCGGGGGCGAATGAGCAGTTCTTC. Complete variable domain (other parts from reference TRBV14 and TRBJ2-1): EAGVTQFPSHSVIEKGQTVTLRCDPISGHDNLYWYRRVMGKEIKFLLHFVKESKQDESGMPNNRFLAERTGGTYSTLKVQPAELEDSGVYFCASSQDPGANEQFFGPGTRLTVL.

The V and J genes are TRBV20-1 and TRBJ1-1; D remains ambiguous. V lost 2 bases and J 0 bases, leaving 7 bases between the germline ends. CDR1 and CDR2 (germline): DFQATT, SNEGSKA (reference sequence). The CDR3 contains 13 residues. The CDR3 nucleotides are TGCAGTGCTAGAAGGGTCATGAACACTGAAGCTTTCTTT. It is translated as CSARRVMNTEAFF.

The genes are TRBV20-1 and TRBJ2-7; TRBD2 matches 7 bases. Germline loops: CDR1 DFQATT, CDR2 SNEGSKA (reference sequence). The J segment lost 1 base and the V segment lost 3 bases, leaving 6 bases of the junction unmatched. The CDR3 extends over 14 amino acids. CDR3 region: CSASPPAGSYEQYF. DNA for the CDR3: TGCAGTGCTAGCCCCCCAGCGGGGTCCTACGAGCAGTACTTC.

The V call is TRBV28, the J call TRBJ2-1, with 7 bases that match TRBD1. The CDR3 extends over 15 amino acids. The V gene end was trimmed by 6 bases and the J gene end by 9 bases; junction bases not matched to a gene: 14. Germline V lookup: CDR1 MDHEN, CDR2 SYDVKM. Written as DNA, the CDR3 is TGTGCCAGCAGCCTCACAGGGGAGATAGTTGCTGAGCAGTTCTTC. Residues: CASSLTGEIVAEQFF. Full variable domain (outside the CDR3, taken from reference TRBV28 and TRBJ2-1): DVKVTQSSRYLVKRTGEKVFLECVQDMDHENMFWYRQDPGLGLRLIYFSYDVKMKEKGDIPEGYSVSREKKERFSLILESASTNQTSMYLCASSLTGEIVAEQFFGPGTRLTVL.

The chain couples TRBV12-3 or TRBV12-4 to TRBJ1-2; D gene unclear. Trimming took 2 bases from V and 4 from J, leaving 11 bases between them. The CDR3 consists of 14 residues. CDR3: CASSLQETTYGYTF. Here the CDR3 DNA reads TGTGCCAGCAGTTTACAGGAAACGACCTATGGCTACACCTTC.

The chain uses TRBV5-1 and TRBJ2-7, with 8 nucleotides matching TRBD1. CDR1 and CDR2 from the germline V gene are SGHRS and YFSETQ. The CDR3 has 13 residues. V lost 4 bases and J lost 2; bases outside the gene matches: 2. The CDR3 DNA sequence: TGCGCCAGCAGCGCGGGACAGGCCTACGAGCAGTACTTC. Its protein is CASSAGQAYEQYF.

This chain links TRBV20-1 with TRBJ2-1; D gene ambiguous. V shed 0 bases and J shed 9 bases, with 9 bases lying between them. Germline CDR1 DFQATT, CDR2 SNEGSKA (reference sequence). The CDR3 has 12 amino acids. The CDR3 protein is CSARDPVGEQFF. CDR3 coding DNA: TGCAGTGCTAGAGATCCAGTTGGTGAGCAGTTCTTC.

V gene TRBV3-1 combines with J gene TRBJ2-1; 10 positions agree with TRBD1. With V trimmed by 0 bases and J by 6 bases, 8 bases remained unmatched. This CDR3 is built from 17 residues. Germline V gene lookup returns CDR1 LGHDT and CDR2 YNNKEL (reference sequence). The CDR3 sequence: CASSQEGTGTGVNEQFF. As DNA, the CDR3 is TGTGCCAGCAGCCAAGAGGGTACGGGGACAGGGGTCAATGAGCAGTTCTTC.

This sequence joins TRBV20-1 and TRBJ2-3; tentatively, D is TRBD1 (6 bases). This CDR3 contains 17 residues. Trimming shortened V by 3 bases and J by 0 bases, and 19 bases separated the two germline ends. The germline V gene encodes CDR1 DFQATT and CDR2 SNEGSKA (reference sequence). The CDR3 coding sequence is TGCAGTGCTAGTTGGGGTACAGGGTATGCTAGCACAGATACGCAGTATTTT. Protein product: CSASWGTGYASTDTQYF.

This chain connects TRBV7-2 to TRBJ1-5; possibly TRBD1 for D (5 bases). The V end was cut by 2 bases, the J end by 0 bases, with 8 bases between. The CDR3 covers 15 residues. Germline V lookup: CDR1 SGHTA, CDR2 FQGNSA. CDR3 coding DNA: TGTGCCAGCAGCTTATCGGGGGTTAGCAATCAGCCCCAGCATTTT. Amino acids: CASSLSGVSNQPQHF.

The chain links TRBV11-2 to TRBJ2-3; D might be TRBD1 or TRBD2, each matching 7 bases. Trimming removed 5 bases from V and 0 bases from J, with 18 bases in between. The CDR3 covers 17 residues. Per the germline V gene, CDR1 is SGHAT and CDR2 is FQNNGV. The CDR3 loop is CASSPEGAGVSTDTQYF. The CDR3 coding sequence is TGTGCCAGCAGCCCAGAGGGGGCGGGGGTGAGCACAGATACGCAGTATTTT.

CDR3 amino acids: CASSLSRGALETQYF. Here the CDR3 DNA reads TGTGCCAGCAGCTTAAGTCGGGGGGCCCTGGAGACCCAGTACTTC. V is TRBV7-2 and J is TRBJ2-5; D is possibly TRBD2 (7 bases). CDR1 SGHTA and CDR2 FQGNSA come from the germline V gene. The V end lost 2 bases, the J end lost 5 bases, and 15 bases lay between the germline ends. CDR3 length: 15 amino acids.

This clonotype was detected once. The gene calls are TRBV29-1 and TRBJ2-1; 8 bases fit TRBD2. The V and J ends lost 4 bases and 9 bases, in that order; junction bases with no gene match: 14. Germline CDR1 reads SQVTM; CDR2 reads ANQGSEA. This CDR3 comprises 15 residues. In DNA, the CDR3 is TGCAGCGTTGCAGAAGGACTGGCGGGAGGTGTTGAGCAGTTCTTC. Amino acids: CSVAEGLAGGVEQFF.

CDR3 protein: CASSRSQEGQGTDTQYF. The CDR3 nucleotides read TGTGCCAGCAGCCGATCCCAGGAGGGCCAGGGCACAGATACGCAGTATTTT. The rearrangement joins TRBV13 to TRBJ2-3, with TRBD2 as a possible D gene (6 bases). The CDR3 length is 17 residues. Germline lookup yields CDR1 PRHDT and CDR2 FYEKMQ (reference sequence). V was cut by 5 bases and J by 1 base, with 19 bases left in between.

This clonotype was seen only once. The V and J genes are TRBV6-2 or TRBV6-3 and TRBJ2-1, with no clear D. V lost 6 bases and J 9 bases, leaving 9 bases between the germline ends. The germline gives CDR1 MNHEY, CDR2 SVGEGT. This CDR3 region has 11 residues. The CDR3 loop reads CASSSGSEQFF. The CDR3 bases are TGTGCCAGCAGCTCAGGAAGTGAGCAGTTCTTC.